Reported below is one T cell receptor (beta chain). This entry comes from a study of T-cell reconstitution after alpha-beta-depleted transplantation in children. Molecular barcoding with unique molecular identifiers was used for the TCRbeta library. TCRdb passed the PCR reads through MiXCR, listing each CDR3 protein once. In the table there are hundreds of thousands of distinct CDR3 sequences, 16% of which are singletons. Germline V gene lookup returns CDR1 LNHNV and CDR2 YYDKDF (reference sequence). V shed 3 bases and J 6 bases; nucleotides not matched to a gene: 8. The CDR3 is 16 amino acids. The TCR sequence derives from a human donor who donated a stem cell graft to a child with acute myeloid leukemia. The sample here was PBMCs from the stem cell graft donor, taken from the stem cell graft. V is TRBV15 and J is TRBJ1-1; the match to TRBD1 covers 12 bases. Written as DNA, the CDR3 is TGTGCCACCAGCAGGCCCCCGGGACAGGGGGCATCTGAAGCTTTCTTT. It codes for CATSRPPGQGASEAFF. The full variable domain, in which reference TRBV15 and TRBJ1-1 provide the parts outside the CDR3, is DAMVIQNPRYQVTQFGKPVTLSCSQTLNHNVMYWYQQKSSQAPKLLFHYYDKDFNNEADTPDNFQSRRPNTSFCFLDIRSPGLGDTAMYLCATSRPPGQGASEAFFGQGTRLTVV.